Listed here are 28 T cell receptor beta chains from one sample, sequenced in a study of T cells in Graves' hyperthyroidism and ophthalmopathy. What was amplified from RNA transcripts were TCR beta CDR3 regions. HTBI primers were employed in a first-round RT-PCR of the TCR CDR3. MiXCR, run by TCRdb on the multiplex PCR reads, gives a single entry per CDR3 protein. Here the sample spans 250,000 to 300,000 distinct CDR3 sequences, roughly 19% being singletons. The specimen was blood. The receptors shown here come from a man aged 45-65 years with Graves' ophthalmopathy.

This clonotype was seen a few times. This chain joins TRBV25-1 and TRBJ2-5; unclear D gene. Germline CDR1 reads MGHDK; CDR2 reads SYGVNS. This CDR3 comprises 13 residues. Trimming stripped 1 base from V and 3 bases from J, with 6 bases between. DNA for the CDR3: TGTGCCAGCAGTGAATTCCTGAAAGAGACCCAGTACTTC. Translating it yields CASSEFLKETQYF.

J is TRBJ2-3 and V is TRBV19; 7 positions agree with TRBD1. V lost 6 bases and J lost 2; bases outside the gene matches: 5. The CDR3 consists of 14 residues. The V gene's germline CDR1 is LNHDA and CDR2 SQIVND (reference sequence). The CDR3 region is CASSQGVSTDTQYF. In DNA, the CDR3 is TGTGCCAGTAGCCAGGGGGTTTCCACAGATACGCAGTATTTT. Full variable domain (rest looked up from reference TRBV19 and TRBJ2-3): DGGITQSPKYLFRKEGQNVTLSCEQNLNHDAMYWYRQDPGQGLRLIYYSQIVNDFQKGDIAEGYSVSREKKESFPLTVTSAQKNPTAFYLCASSQGVSTDTQYFGPGTRLTVL.

With respect to this clonotype: Being one base from a much bigger clone, this may be a read error. V is TRBV30 and J is TRBJ2-3; TRBD2 matches at 9 bases. The CDR3 runs to 13 residues. In germline, CDR1 is GTSNPN, CDR2 SVGIG (reference sequence). Here the CDR3 DNA reads TGTGCCCGGAGGGGCGGGAGGGCAGATACGCAGTATTTT. Its protein product is CARRGGRADTQYF.

Regarding this clonotype: A clone one base away is much larger, so this may be a read error. The V gene is TRBV2, the J gene TRBJ2-6, with D possibly TRBD2 on 5 matching bases. From germline, CDR1 is SNHLY and CDR2 FYNNEI. V lost 11 bases and J lost 16, with 27 bases in between. The CDR3 length is 14 residues. This chain's CDR3 is CACKPGGRLKELTF. For the CDR3, the DNA is TGTGCCTGCAAGCCTGGAGGACGACTCAAAGAGCTGACTTTC.

This clonotype was observed a few times. The chain links TRBV6-2 or TRBV6-3 to TRBJ1-4; 9 bases line up with TRBD1. This CDR3 spans 15 amino acids. The V and J ends lost 4 bases and 8 bases, in that order; junction bases with no gene match: 8. Germline CDR1 MNHEY, CDR2 SVGEGT. In nucleotides, the CDR3 is TGTGCCAGCAGTTCTGGGACAGGGATATTCGAAAAACTGTTTTTT. It yields the protein CASSSGTGIFEKLFF.

Note on this clonotype: A read error may be the cause here, since a much bigger clone is one base away. This rearrangement joins TRBV30 to TRBJ2-7, with TRBD1 matching over 7 bases. CDR3 size: 13 residues. The V segment lost 2 bases and the J segment 2 bases; nucleotides outside the gene matches: 3. Germline assignment: CDR1 GTSNPN and CDR2 SVGIG (reference sequence). CDR3 DNA sequence: TGTGCCTGGAGTTGGGACAGAACCTACGAGCAGTACTTC. Protein product: CAWSWDRTYEQYF.

This clonotype was observed a few times. This chain links TRBV25-1 with TRBJ2-3; D is ambiguous. The CDR3 spans 14 residues. V lost 5 bases and J 0 bases, leaving 9 bases between the germline ends. Germline values: CDR1 MGHDK, CDR2 SYGVNS. Here the CDR3 reads CASSSYPSTDTQYF. For the CDR3, the DNA is TGTGCCAGCAGTTCGTACCCAAGCACAGATACGCAGTATTTT.

In this sample, this clonotype turned up many times. The chain couples TRBV13 to TRBJ1-1; 8 nucleotides agree with TRBD1. The CDR3 runs 19 residues. Germline V gene data show CDR1 as PRHDT and CDR2 as FYEKMQ (reference sequence). The V gene end was trimmed by 4 bases and the J gene end by 0 bases; junction bases not matched to a gene: 16. Here the CDR3 reads CASSSISGAGGTLNTEAFF. DNA of the CDR3: TGTGCCAGCAGCTCTATTAGTGGGGCAGGGGGCACCCTGAACACTGAAGCTTTCTTT.

V usage is TRBV5-4 and J usage is TRBJ1-6; 10 positions match TRBD1. The CDR3 covers 14 residues. Unmatched junction bases numbered 5, after V lost 4 bases and J lost 10 bases. Looked up from germline, CDR1 is SGHNT and CDR2 is YYREEE (reference sequence). CDR3 in amino acids: CASSAGDRGSPLHF. CDR3 in DNA: TGTGCCAGCAGCGCGGGGGACAGGGGATCACCCCTCCACTTT. Full variable domain (missing parts from reference TRBV5-4 and TRBJ1-6): ETGVTQSPTHLIKTRGQQVTLRCSSQSGHNTVSWYQQALGQGPQFIFQYYREEENGRGNFPPRFSGLQFPNYSSELNVNALELDDSALYLCASSAGDRGSPLHFGNGTRLTVT.

At least ten counts were recorded for this clonotype. This chain uses TRBV5-1 with TRBJ2-5; 10 bases are shared with TRBD2. Trimming took 4 bases from V and 3 from J; bases not matched to a gene: 3. The CDR3 has 14 residues. Per germline, CDR1 SGHRS and CDR2 YFSETQ. DNA for the CDR3: TGCGCCAGCAGCCCGCTAGCGGGAGAAGAGACCCAGTACTTC. Protein product: CASSPLAGEETQYF. The complete variable domain, with remaining parts taken from reference TRBV5-1 and TRBJ2-5, reads KAGVTQTPRYLIKTRGQQVTLSCSPISGHRSVSWYQQTPGQGLQFLFEYFSETQRNKGNFPGRFSGRQFSNSRSEMNVSTLELGDSALYLCASSPLAGEETQYFGPGTRLLVL.

The rearrangement links TRBV6-4 to TRBJ2-3; TRBD2 matches 7 bases. The germline V gene has CDR1 MRHNA and CDR2 SNTAGT. The J segment lost 3 bases and the V segment lost 7 bases, leaving 13 bases of the junction unmatched. CDR3 length: 16 amino acids. The CDR3: CASTGGETTGTDTQYF. The CDR3, as DNA: TGTGCCAGCACGGGAGGTGAGACCACGGGGACAGATACGCAGTATTTT.

The chain employs TRBV2 and TRBJ2-1; 10 bases align to TRBD2. The CDR3 has 15 residues. The V segment lost 2 bases and the J segment 8 bases; nucleotides outside the gene matches: 6. Looked up from germline, CDR1 is SNHLY and CDR2 is FYNNEI. This chain's CDR3 is CASSELAGVVDEQFF. The CDR3 bases are TGTGCCAGCAGTGAACTAGCGGGAGTCGTCGATGAGCAGTTCTTC.

In its sample, this clonotype was seen many times. V is TRBV2 and J is TRBJ1-6; D is uncertain. The CDR3 is 12 residues long. V was pared by 11 bases and J by 7 bases, with 12 bases between. Per the germline V gene, CDR1 is SNHLY and CDR2 is FYNNEI. The CDR3 sequence is CAGVDGNSPLHF. For the CDR3, the DNA is TGTGCCGGGGTGGATGGGAATTCACCCCTCCACTTT. The full variable domain, with the rest looked up from reference TRBV2 and TRBJ1-6, is EPEVTQTPSHQVTQMGQEVILRCVPISNHLYFYWYRQILGQKVEFLVSFYNNEISEKSEIFDDQFSVERPDGSNFTLKIRSTKLEDSAMYFCAGVDGNSPLHFGNGTRLTVT.

This clonotype has at least ten counts. The chain has TRBV28 and TRBJ2-7; no clear D. The CDR3 extends over 12 amino acids. From germline, CDR1 is MDHEN and CDR2 SYDVKM. Between the trimmed V and J ends, which lost 1 base and 2 bases, there was a span of 3 bases. The CDR3, as DNA: TGTGCCAGCAGTTTATTGGCCTACGAGCAGTACTTC. Amino acid sequence: CASSLLAYEQYF.

This clonotype was observed at least ten times. The rearrangement uses TRBV7-9 and TRBJ2-1, with 9 bases lining up with TRBD2. This CDR3 is built from 15 residues. Germline values: CDR1 SEHNR, CDR2 FQNEAQ (reference sequence). Germline trimming cut 5 bases from V and 6 bases from J; bases unmatched to any gene: 8. CDR3 in DNA: TGTGCCAGCAGCCCTAAAAGGCGGGAGGGCAATGAGCAGTTCTTC. Protein: CASSPKRREGNEQFF. Together with reference TRBV7-9 and TRBJ2-1, the CDR3 gives the full variable domain: DTGVSQNPRHKITKRGQNVTFRCDPISEHNRLYWYRQTLGQGPEFLTYFQNEAQLEKSRLLSDRFSAERPKGSFSTLEIQRTEQGDSAMYLCASSPKRREGNEQFFGPGTRLTVL.

The chain combines TRBV4-1 with TRBJ2-7; TRBD2 might be the D (5 bases). V lost 0 bases and J 2 bases, leaving 8 bases between the germline ends. The length of the CDR3 is 14 residues. From germline, CDR1 is MGHRA and CDR2 YSYEKL. CDR3: CASSQDPGTYEQYF. CDR3 DNA sequence: TGCGCCAGCAGCCAAGACCCCGGGACCTACGAGCAGTACTTC.

This clonotype was seen a few times. V and J are TRBV6-1 and TRBJ2-1; perhaps TRBD1 as D (6 bases). Per the germline V gene, CDR1 is MNHNS and CDR2 is SASEGT. This CDR3 has 13 residues. Trimming cost V 5 bases and J 15 bases, with 20 bases left between them. The CDR3 DNA sequence: TGTGCCAGCAGTCCCCAACAACAGGGTCCGGGGTTCTTC. Its translation: CASSPQQQGPGFF.

This chain's CDR3 is CASSTREDSNQPQHF. CDR3 DNA sequence: TGTGCCAGTAGTACGCGAGAGGATAGCAATCAGCCCCAGCATTTT. This chain connects TRBV19 to TRBJ1-5, with D unresolved. The CDR3 totals 15 residues. Germline values: CDR1 LNHDA, CDR2 SQIVND (reference sequence). Trimming cost V 4 bases and J 0 bases, with 10 bases left between them. Variable domain in full (rest from reference TRBV19 and TRBJ1-5): DGGITQSPKYLFRKEGQNVTLSCEQNLNHDAMYWYRQDPGQGLRLIYYSQIVNDFQKGDIAEGYSVSREKKESFPLTVTSAQKNPTAFYLCASSTREDSNQPQHFGDGTRLSIL.

This clonotype was found many times. The chain links TRBV7-6 to TRBJ2-5; tentatively, D is TRBD1 (5 bases). This CDR3 is built from 14 residues. V dropped 1 base and J dropped 13 bases, with 19 bases sitting between them. Germline V lookup: CDR1 SGHVS, CDR2 FNYEAQ. CDR3 sequence: CASSLGTGRQWLYF. The DNA of the CDR3 is TGTGCCAGCAGCTTAGGAACAGGCCGACAGTGGTTGTACTTC.

The sample holds many counts of this clonotype. A junction boundary mismatches the germline segment, possibly from a read error. The chain links TRBV6-1 to TRBJ2-5; D remains ambiguous. This CDR3 has 15 amino acids. Germline values: CDR1 MNHNS, CDR2 SASEGT. For the CDR3, the DNA is TGTGCCAGCAGCACCTCGCCCCCCCCACAAGCGACCCAGTACTTC. It translates to CASSTSPPPQATQYF.

V usage is TRBV7-9 and J usage is TRBJ1-2; perhaps TRBD1 as D (5 bases). The CDR3 is made up of 15 amino acids. V lost 0 bases to trimming and J lost 4 bases, with 12 bases between them. The germline V gene encodes CDR1 SEHNR and CDR2 FQNEAQ (reference sequence). CDR3 protein: CASSLAHTGPYGYTF. The CDR3 bases are TGTGCCAGCAGCTTAGCCCACACAGGCCCCTATGGCTACACCTTC.

This clonotype has a count of ten or more. The rearrangement links TRBV7-2 to TRBJ2-7, with 10 bases aligning to TRBD1. Germline V CDR1 and CDR2: SGHTA, FQGNSA. CDR3 length equals 16 residues. The ends lost 6 bases at V and 8 bases at J; junction bases unmatched: 16. The CDR3 loop reads CASSHPRDRGRTKQYF. As DNA, the CDR3 is TGTGCCAGCAGTCACCCCCGGGACAGGGGCCGTACGAAGCAGTACTTC.

V and J are TRBV19 and TRBJ2-1; maybe TRBD2 (5 bases). This CDR3 is built from 15 residues. V lost 5 bases to trimming and J lost 4 bases, with 15 bases between them. Germline V gives CDR1 LNHDA, CDR2 SQIVND (reference sequence). The CDR3 region has the DNA TGTGCCAGTAGTCTTGACACTAGGTCTTACAATGAGCAGTTCTTC. Residues: CASSLDTRSYNEQFF.

At least ten counts were recorded for this clonotype. The rearrangement joins TRBV28 to TRBJ1-5; maybe TRBD1 (5 bases). Germline-derived CDR1 and CDR2 are MDHEN and SYDVKM. Trimming stripped 4 bases from V and 2 bases from J, with 12 bases between. The CDR3 has 15 residues. The CDR3 DNA follows: TGTGCCAGCAGTTGGACATTTGGGGGCAATCAGCCCCAGCATTTT. Translated: CASSWTFGGNQPQHF.

The chain recombines TRBV5-1 with TRBJ2-7; TRBD1 might be the D (5 bases). Germline CDR1 is SGHRS and CDR2 is YFSETQ. This CDR3 has 15 amino acids. Trimming cost V 2 bases and J 2 bases, with 14 bases left between them. In DNA form, the CDR3 reads TGCGCCAGCAGCTTCATAGGACATACCACCTACGAGCAGTACTTC. Its protein product is CASSFIGHTTYEQYF.

V gene TRBV9 combines with J gene TRBJ2-7, with 10 bases fitting TRBD2. Germline CDR1 reads SGDLS; CDR2 reads YYNGEE. The length of the CDR3 is 15 residues. With 3 bases clipped from V and 0 bases from J, the junction kept 3 bases outside the gene matches. The DNA for the CDR3 is TGTGCCAGCAGCGGTAGCGGGGGGAGCTCCTACGAGCAGTACTTC. Translation: CASSGSGGSSYEQYF. The whole variable domain, remainder taken from reference TRBV9 and TRBJ2-7, is DSGVTQTPKHLITATGQRVTLRCSPRSGDLSVYWYQQSLDQGLQFLIQYYNGEERAKGNILERFSAQQFPDLHSELNLSSLELGDSALYFCASSGSGGSSYEQYFGPGTRLTVT.

This rearrangement joins TRBV28 to TRBJ2-1; 11 bases line up with TRBD1. V shed 6 bases and J 10 bases; nucleotides not matched to a gene: 14. CDR1 is MDHEN and CDR2 is SYDVKM in the germline V gene. This CDR3 region has 16 residues. The CDR3 sequence: CASSGKGTGGGGEQFF. CDR3 DNA: TGTGCCAGCAGCGGAAAGGGGACAGGGGGGGGTGGGGAGCAGTTCTTC. Filled out from reference TRBV28 and TRBJ2-1, the complete variable domain reads DVKVTQSSRYLVKRTGEKVFLECVQDMDHENMFWYRQDPGLGLRLIYFSYDVKMKEKGDIPEGYSVSREKKERFSLILESASTNQTSMYLCASSGKGTGGGGEQFFGPGTRLTVL.

At least ten counts were recorded for this clonotype. V gene TRBV18 combines with J gene TRBJ1-1; D is possibly TRBD1 (5 bases). This CDR3 is built from 13 residues. Trimming removed 5 bases from V and 5 bases from J, with 12 bases in between. Germline values: CDR1 KGHSH, CDR2 LQKENI. CDR3 DNA: TGTGCCAGCTCAACCGACAGACGGACTGAAGCTTTCTTT. It is translated as CASSTDRRTEAFF.